A selection of T cell receptor beta chains follows, all from one sample in a study of T cells after posttransplantation cyclophosphamide. The method was immunoSEQ multiplex PCR; TCRdb's version includes in-frame clones alone and lacks a portion of them. The sample holds roughly 17,000 clones, less than 85% seen once. This specimen was PBMCs, taken after allogeneic stem cell transplant with calcineurin inhibitor and methotrexate. These receptors all come from a female patient younger than 35 who received an allogeneic stem cell transplant from an unrelated donor, was CMV-positive, and had acute and chronic GVHD. Some T cells may have originated in the graft donor. The CDR3 runs from the conserved cysteine through the conserved F or W. The D gene is left open where the match is weak. Expanded clones are given a class, and other clones once, few, many or no size at all.

V: TRBV11-2; size: -; D: -; J: TRBJ2-7; DNA: TGTGCCAGCAGCCCCCGACTAGACCCGGGATTCGAGCAGTACTTC; CDR3: CASSPRLDPGFEQYF
V: TRBV7-6; size: -; D: -; J: TRBJ2-3; DNA: TGTGCCAGCAGCTATCAACAGACAGATACGCAGTATTTT; CDR3: CASSYQQTDTQYF
V: TRBV27; size: once; D: TRBD1; J: TRBJ1-6; DNA: TGTGCCAGCAGGGGACAGGGGAGTTCACCCCTCCACTTT; CDR3: CASRGQGSSPLHF
V: TRBV6-1; size: once; D: -; J: TRBJ2-3; DNA: TGTGCCAGCACCCTAGGTACGCAGTATTTT; CDR3: CASTLGTQYF
V: TRBV9; size: few; D: TRBD2; J: TRBJ2-7; DNA: TGTGCCAGCAGCGTAGCCTCTACTAGCGGGTACGAGCAGTACTTC; CDR3: CASSVASTSGYEQYF
V: TRBV5-1; size: -; D: -; J: TRBJ1-4; DNA: TGCGCCAGCAGAGTGGCAGGGGCAACTAATGAAAAACTGTTTTTT; CDR3: CASRVAGATNEKLFF
V: TRBV7-9; size: -; D: TRBD1; J: TRBJ2-1; DNA: TGTGCCAGCAGCTTAGACAGGGGGCGAGGCAATGAGCAGTTCTTC; CDR3: CASSLDRGRGNEQFF
V: TRBV6-5; size: few; D: -; J: TRBJ1-2; DNA: TGTGCCAGCAGTTATTCCAGGGACTATGGCTACACCTTC; CDR3: CASSYSRDYGYTF
V: TRBV18; size: -; D: -; J: TRBJ1-2; DNA: TGTGCCAGCTCACCAGACAGTACTAACTATGGCTACACCTTC; CDR3: CASSPDSTNYGYTF
V: TRBV19; size: few; D: -; J: TRBJ1-2; DNA: TGTGCCAGTAGTACGACAGGATTTAAGGATGGCTACACCTTC; CDR3: CASSTTGFKDGYTF
V: TRBV30; size: -; D: -; J: TRBJ1-5; DNA: TGTGCCTGGCAGGAGGGCCTCAATCAGCCCCAGCATTTT; CDR3: CAWQEGLNQPQHF
V: TRBV9; size: -; D: TRBD2; J: TRBJ2-3; DNA: TGTGCCAGCAGCGTAGTAGCGGGAGGCACAGATACGCAGTATTTT; CDR3: CASSVVAGGTDTQYF
V: TRBV27; size: -; D: -; J: TRBJ1-6; DNA: TGTGCCAGCAGTTTGGACAGCTACTCCTATAATTCACCCCTCCACTTT; CDR3: CASSLDSYSYNSPLHF